The sequence of this T cell receptor (beta chain) was determined in a study of T-cell memory formation after mild COVID-19. Using constant-segment primers, 5'RACE produced TCR alpha and TCR beta cDNA libraries carrying sample barcodes and UMIs. A single record per CDR3 protein comes from TCRdb applying MiXCR to the 5' RACE reads. The sample records over 300,000 distinct CDR3 sequences, roughly 20% being singletons. This clonotype showed up just a few times. Its target is unknown. Regarding the study as a whole: Memory sampled before infection contained some responding clones, suggesting cross-reactive memory joined. The study found balanced CD4/CD8 in clones contracting day 15 to 85 and a CD4+ lean in later expanders.

The CDR3 has 14 residues. Trimming removed 2 bases from V and 1 base from J, with 7 bases in between. Germline V gene data show CDR1 as SGHTA and CDR2 as FQGNSA. This receptor was identified in a man younger than 35 who had mild COVID-19 (a few samples of this study predate the infection). Cell type and time point are not known. The sample comprised PBMCs or a T cell subset sorted from them (not recorded which). The chain carries TRBV7-2 and TRBJ2-3; D call uncertain. The CDR3 sequence: CASSLFVGTDTQYF. For the CDR3, the DNA is TGTGCCAGCAGCTTATTTGTGGGCACAGATACGCAGTATTTT.